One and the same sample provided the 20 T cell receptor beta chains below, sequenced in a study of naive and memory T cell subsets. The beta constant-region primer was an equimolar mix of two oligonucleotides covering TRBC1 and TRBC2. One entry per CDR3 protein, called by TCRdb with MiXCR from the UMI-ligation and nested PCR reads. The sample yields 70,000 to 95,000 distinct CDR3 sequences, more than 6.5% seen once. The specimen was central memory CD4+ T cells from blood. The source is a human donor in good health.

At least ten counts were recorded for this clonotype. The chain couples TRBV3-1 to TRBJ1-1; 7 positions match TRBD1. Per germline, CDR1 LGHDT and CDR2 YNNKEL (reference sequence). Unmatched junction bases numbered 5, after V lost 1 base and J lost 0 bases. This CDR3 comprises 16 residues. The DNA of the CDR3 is TGTGCCAGCAGCCAAGCAGGGGGAGCCATGAACACTGAAGCTTTCTTT. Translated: CASSQAGGAMNTEAFF.

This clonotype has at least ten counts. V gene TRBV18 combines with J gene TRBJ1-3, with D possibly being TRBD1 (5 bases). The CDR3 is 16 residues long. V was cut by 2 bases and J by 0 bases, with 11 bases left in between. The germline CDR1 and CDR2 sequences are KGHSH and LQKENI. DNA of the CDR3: TGTGCCAGCTCACCATCAACAGGCTCCTCTGGAAACACCATATATTTT. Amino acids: CASSPSTGSSGNTIYF.

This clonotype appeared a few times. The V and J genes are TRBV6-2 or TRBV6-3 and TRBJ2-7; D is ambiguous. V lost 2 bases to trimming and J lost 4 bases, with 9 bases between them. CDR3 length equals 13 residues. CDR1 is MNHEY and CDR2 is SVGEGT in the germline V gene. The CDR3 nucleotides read TGTGCCAGCAGTTACGAAAGGAATTACGAGCAGTACTTC. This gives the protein CASSYERNYEQYF.

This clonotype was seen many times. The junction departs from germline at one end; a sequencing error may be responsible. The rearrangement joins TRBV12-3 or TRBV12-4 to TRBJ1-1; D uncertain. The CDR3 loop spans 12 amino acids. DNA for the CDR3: TGTGCCAGCAGTACTATGAACGCTGAAGCTTTCTTT. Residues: CASSTMNAEAFF.

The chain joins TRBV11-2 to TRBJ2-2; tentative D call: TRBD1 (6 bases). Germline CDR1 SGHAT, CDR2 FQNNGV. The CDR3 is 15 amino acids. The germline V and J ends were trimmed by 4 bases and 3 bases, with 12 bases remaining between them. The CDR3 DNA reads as TGTGCCAGCAGCTCCGTCCAGGGGCACACCGGGGAGCTGTTTTTT. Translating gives CASSSVQGHTGELFF. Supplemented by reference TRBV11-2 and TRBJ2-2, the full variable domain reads EAGVAQSPRYKIIEKRQSVAFWCNPISGHATLYWYQQILGQGPKLLIQFQNNGVVDDSQLPKDRFSAERLKGVDSTLKIQPAKLEDSAVYLCASSSVQGHTGELFFGEGSRLTVL.

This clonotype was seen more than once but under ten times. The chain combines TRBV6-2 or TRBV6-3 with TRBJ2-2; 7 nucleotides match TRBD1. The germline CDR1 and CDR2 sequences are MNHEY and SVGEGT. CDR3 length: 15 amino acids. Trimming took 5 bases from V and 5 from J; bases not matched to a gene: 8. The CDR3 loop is CASSPATGVTGELFF. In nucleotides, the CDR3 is TGTGCCAGCAGTCCCGCAACAGGGGTGACCGGGGAGCTGTTTTTT.

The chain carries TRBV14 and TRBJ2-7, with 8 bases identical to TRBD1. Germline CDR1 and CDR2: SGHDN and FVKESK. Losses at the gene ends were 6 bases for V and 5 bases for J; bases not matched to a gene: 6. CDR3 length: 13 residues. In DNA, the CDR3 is TGTGCCAGCAGGTGGACAGGGACGAACGAGCAGTACTTC. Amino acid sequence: CASRWTGTNEQYF.

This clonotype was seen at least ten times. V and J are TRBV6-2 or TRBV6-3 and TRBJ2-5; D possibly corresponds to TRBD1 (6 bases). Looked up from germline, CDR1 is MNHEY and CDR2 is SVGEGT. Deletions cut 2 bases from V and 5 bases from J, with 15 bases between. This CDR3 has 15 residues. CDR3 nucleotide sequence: TGTGCCAGCAGTTACGGTTTGGACAGTGAGGAGACCCAGTACTTC. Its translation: CASSYGLDSEETQYF.

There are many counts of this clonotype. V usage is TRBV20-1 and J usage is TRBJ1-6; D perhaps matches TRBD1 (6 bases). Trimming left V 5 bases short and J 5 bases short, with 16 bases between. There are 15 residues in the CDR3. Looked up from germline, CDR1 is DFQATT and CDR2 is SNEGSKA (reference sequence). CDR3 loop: CSAPTDRRDNSPLHF. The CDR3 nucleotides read TGCAGTGCTCCTACCGACAGGCGTGATAATTCACCCCTCCACTTT.

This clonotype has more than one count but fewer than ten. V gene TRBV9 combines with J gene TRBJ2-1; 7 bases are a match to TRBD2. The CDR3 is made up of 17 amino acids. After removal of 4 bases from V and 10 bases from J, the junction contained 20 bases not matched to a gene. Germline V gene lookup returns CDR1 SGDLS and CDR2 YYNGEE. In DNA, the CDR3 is TGTGCCAGCAGCTTCAGTGGGGTAATGGGCGGGAGTCGGGAGCAGTTCTTC. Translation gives CASSFSGVMGGSREQFF.

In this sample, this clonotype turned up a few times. The DNA of the CDR3 is TGTGCCAGCAGCCCCTCGACAGCCGAAGCTTTCTTT. Translation: CASSPSTAEAFF. This chain uses TRBV7-2 with TRBJ1-1; weak D call: TRBD1 (5 bases). The V gene's germline CDR1 is SGHTA and CDR2 FQGNSA. The V end was cut by 5 bases, the J end by 8 bases, with 12 bases between. CDR3 length: 12 residues.

The CDR3 DNA is TGTGCCAGCAGTCACCAGACCGGGGGGCAAGAGACCCAGTACTTC. Protein product: CASSHQTGGQETQYF. The chain is built from TRBV27 and TRBJ2-5; 7 nucleotides line up with TRBD2. The CDR3 runs to 15 residues. The ends lost 5 bases at V and 2 bases at J; junction bases unmatched: 8. Germline V gene lookup returns CDR1 MNHEY and CDR2 SMNVEV (reference sequence).

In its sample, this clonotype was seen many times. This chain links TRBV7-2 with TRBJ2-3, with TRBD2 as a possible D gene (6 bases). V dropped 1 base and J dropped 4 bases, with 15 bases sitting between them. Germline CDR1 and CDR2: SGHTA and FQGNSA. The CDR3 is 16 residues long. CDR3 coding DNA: TGTGCCAGCAGCTTAGGTTACGGGAGTTTCCCAGATACGCAGTATTTT. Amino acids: CASSLGYGSFPDTQYF. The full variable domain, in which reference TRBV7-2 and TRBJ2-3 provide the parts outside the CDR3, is GAGVSQSPSNKVTEKGKDVELRCDPISGHTALYWYRQSLGQGLEFLIYFQGNSAPDKSGLPSDRFSAERTGGSVSTLTIQRTQQEDSAVYLCASSLGYGSFPDTQYFGPGTRLTVL.

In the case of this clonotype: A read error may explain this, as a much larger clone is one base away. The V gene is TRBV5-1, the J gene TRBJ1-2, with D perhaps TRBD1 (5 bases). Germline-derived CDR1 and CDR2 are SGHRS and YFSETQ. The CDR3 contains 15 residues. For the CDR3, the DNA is TGCGACAGCAGCTCAGGACTCGGGGGGAACTATGGCTACACCTTC. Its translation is CDSSSGLGGNYGYTF.

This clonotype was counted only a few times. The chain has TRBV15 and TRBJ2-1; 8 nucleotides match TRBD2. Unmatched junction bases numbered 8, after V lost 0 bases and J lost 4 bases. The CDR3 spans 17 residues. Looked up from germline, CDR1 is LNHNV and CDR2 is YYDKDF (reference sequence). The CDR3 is CATSREGPSGPYNEQFF. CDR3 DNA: TGTGCCACCAGCAGAGAAGGTCCTAGCGGGCCTTACAATGAGCAGTTCTTC.

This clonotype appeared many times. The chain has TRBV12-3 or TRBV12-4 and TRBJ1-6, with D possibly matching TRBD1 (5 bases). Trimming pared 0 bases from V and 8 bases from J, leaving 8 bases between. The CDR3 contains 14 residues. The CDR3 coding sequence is TGTGCCAGCAGTTTAGCTGTCAGGGATTCACCCCTCCACTTT. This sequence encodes CASSLAVRDSPLHF.

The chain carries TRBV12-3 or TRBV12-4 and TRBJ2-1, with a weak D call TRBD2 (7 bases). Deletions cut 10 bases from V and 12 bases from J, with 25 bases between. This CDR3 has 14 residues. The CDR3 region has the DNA TGTGCCACTAGGGGGGGGCTGGGTAGCATAGGGCAGTTCTTC. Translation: CATRGGLGSIGQFF.

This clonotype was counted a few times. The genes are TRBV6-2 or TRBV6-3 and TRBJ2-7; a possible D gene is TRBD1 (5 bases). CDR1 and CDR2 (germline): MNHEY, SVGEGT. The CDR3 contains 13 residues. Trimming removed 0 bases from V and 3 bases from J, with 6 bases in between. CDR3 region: CASSYSTVYEQYF. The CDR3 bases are TGTGCCAGCAGTTACTCGACAGTCTACGAGCAGTACTTC.

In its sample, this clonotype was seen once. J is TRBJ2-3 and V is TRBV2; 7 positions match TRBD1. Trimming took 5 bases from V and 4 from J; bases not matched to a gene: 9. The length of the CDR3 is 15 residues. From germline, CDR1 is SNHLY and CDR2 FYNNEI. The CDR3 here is CASSQVRGSADTQYF. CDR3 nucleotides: TGTGCCAGCAGTCAGGTCAGGGGGTCGGCAGATACGCAGTATTTT. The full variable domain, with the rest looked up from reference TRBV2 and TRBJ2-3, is EPEVTQTPSHQVTQMGQEVILRCVPISNHLYFYWYRQILGQKVEFLVSFYNNEISEKSEIFDDQFSVERPDGSNFTLKIRSTKLEDSAMYFCASSQVRGSADTQYFGPGTRLTVL.

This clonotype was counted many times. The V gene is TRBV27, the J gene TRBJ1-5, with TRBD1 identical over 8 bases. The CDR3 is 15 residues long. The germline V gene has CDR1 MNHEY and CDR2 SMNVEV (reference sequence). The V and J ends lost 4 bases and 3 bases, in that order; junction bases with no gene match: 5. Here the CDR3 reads CASSSGGSFNQPQHF. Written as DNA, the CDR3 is TGTGCCAGCAGTTCAGGGGGCAGTTTCAATCAGCCCCAGCATTTT.